A selection of T cell receptor beta chains follows, all from one sample in a study of identical twins. Using its own MiXCR run on the 5' RACE reads, TCRdb lists one record per CDR3 protein. The data contain more than 1.5 million distinct CDR3 sequences, around a third of them singletons. Source material: cord blood. These receptors came from a newborn girl in good health. Each CDR3 is given with its conserved first and last residue. Fields, in order: clone size, V gene, D gene, J gene, CDR3 DNA, CDR3 protein. The D gene is left open where the match is weak. Clone size is not always given. Where it is, it says once, few, many or a class for expanded clones.

size: -
V: TRBV5-1
D: -
J: TRBJ1-5
DNA: TGCGCCAGCAGGGGAGAGGGCGCAGGCAATCAGCCCCAGCATTTT
CDR3: CASRGEGAGNQPQHF

size: few
V: TRBV28
D: -
J: TRBJ2-1
DNA: TGTGCCAGCAGTTTAGGCGGGATGGTAAGGAATGAGCAGTTCTTC
CDR3: CASSLGGMVRNEQFF

size: few
V: TRBV28
D: TRBD1
J: TRBJ1-2
DNA: TGTGCCAGCAGGCGGGACAGGGCGGGCTATGGCTACACCTTC
CDR3: CASRRDRAGYGYTF

size: -
V: TRBV28
D: TRBD1
J: TRBJ2-2
DNA: TGTGCCAGCAGTCGATCGGGACAGATGAACACCGGGGAGCTGTTTTTT
CDR3: CASSRSGQMNTGELFF

size: -
V: TRBV5-1
D: -
J: TRBJ1-5
DNA: TGCGCCAGCAGCTTGGCCCCTGGGACGGGCAATCAGCCCCAGCATTTT
CDR3: CASSLAPGTGNQPQHF

size: -
V: TRBV10-3
D: TRBD1
J: TRBJ1-6
DNA: TGTGCCATCAGTGAGTCGCAAACTGGGACAGGGAGATTTTCACCCCTCCACTTT
CDR3: CAISESQTGTGRFSPLHF

size: many
V: TRBV10-3
D: -
J: TRBJ2-7
DNA: TGTGCCATCAGTGAACCTGTCTCCTACGAGCAGTACTTC
CDR3: CAISEPVSYEQYF

size: -
V: TRBV28
D: TRBD2
J: TRBJ2-1
DNA: TGTGCCAGCAGTCCGCTTACTAGCGGGAGTTCGGGTGGGCAGTTCTTC
CDR3: CASSPLTSGSSGGQFF

size: -
V: TRBV20-1
D: -
J: TRBJ1-2
DNA: TGCAGTGCTATCGACGGGGATGGGTATGGCTACACCTTC
CDR3: CSAIDGDGYGYTF

size: -
V: TRBV20-1
D: -
J: TRBJ2-1
DNA: TGCAGTGCGCAATCTGGCCCCAATGAGCAGTTCTTC
CDR3: CSAQSGPNEQFF

size: -
V: TRBV19
D: -
J: TRBJ1-1
DNA: TGTGCCAGTAGTCCCCCCGGCAGGACTGATCGTGCTTTCTTT
CDR3: CASSPPGRTDRAFF

size: many
V: TRBV9
D: -
J: TRBJ2-3
DNA: TGTGCCAGCAGTGTTGGACGCACAGATACGCAGTATTTT
CDR3: CASSVGRTDTQYF

size: -
V: TRBV29-1
D: TRBD2
J: TRBJ2-1
DNA: TGCAGCGGAACCACTAGCGGATACTACAATGAGCAGTTCTTC
CDR3: CSGTTSGYYNEQFF

size: -
V: TRBV29-1
D: -
J: TRBJ2-7
DNA: TGCAGCGCTGGGTTACAGGCCGCACCTTACGAGCAGTACTTC
CDR3: CSAGLQAAPYEQYF

size: -
V: TRBV27
D: -
J: TRBJ1-1
DNA: TGTGCCAGCAGTTTACTTCGACACACTGAAGCTTTCTTT
CDR3: CASSLLRHTEAFF

size: -
V: TRBV12-3/TRBV12-4
D: -
J: TRBJ1-5
DNA: TGTGCCAGCAGTACCTCTCGCGCCAGCAATCAGCCCCAGCATTTT
CDR3: CASSTSRASNQPQHF

size: -
V: TRBV3-1
D: -
J: TRBJ1-1
DNA: TGTGCCAGCAGCCGGGGCGGGCGGATAATGAACACTGAAGCTTTCTTT
CDR3: CASSRGGRIMNTEAFF

size: few
V: TRBV6-5
D: -
J: TRBJ2-2
DNA: TGTGCCAGCAGTTACTCGAGCTTAGCTACCTACACCGGGGAGCTGTTTTTT
CDR3: CASSYSSLATYTGELFF

size: -
V: TRBV5-1
D: TRBD1
J: TRBJ2-7
DNA: TGCGCCAGCAGCTTAACGGGACAGTTCTCCTACGAGCAGTACTTC
CDR3: CASSLTGQFSYEQYF

size: many
V: TRBV20-1
D: TRBD2
J: TRBJ2-1
DNA: TGCAGTGCTAGAACTAGGCTAGCGGGAAACAATGAGCAGTTCTTC
CDR3: CSARTRLAGNNEQFF

size: -
V: TRBV20-1
D: -
J: TRBJ1-1
DNA: TGCAGTGCTATCGAACCGGGACGGAGCACTGAAGCTTTCTTT
CDR3: CSAIEPGRSTEAFF

size: few
V: TRBV24-1
D: TRBD2
J: TRBJ2-7
DNA: TGTGCCACCAGTGATGGGACTAGTGCTACCTACGAGCAGTACTTC
CDR3: CATSDGTSATYEQYF

size: -
V: TRBV5-1
D: TRBD2
J: TRBJ2-3
DNA: TGCGCCAGCAGCTTACGGGGGCCTAGCGGGTCTAGCACAGATACGCAGTATTTT
CDR3: CASSLRGPSGSSTDTQYF

size: -
V: TRBV5-1
D: TRBD1
J: TRBJ1-4
DNA: TGCGCCAGCAGCTACAGGGGGAGGGATGAAAAACTGTTTTTT
CDR3: CASSYRGRDEKLFF

size: -
V: TRBV7-2
D: -
J: TRBJ2-7
DNA: TGTGCCAGCAGTTCAGTGGGACTCCTCTACGAGCAGTACTTC
CDR3: CASSSVGLLYEQYF

size: -
V: TRBV6-6
D: TRBD1
J: TRBJ1-4
DNA: TGTGCCAGCAGTTACGGACAGGGGAAGGATGAAAAACTGTTTTTT
CDR3: CASSYGQGKDEKLFF

size: few
V: TRBV5-1
D: -
J: TRBJ1-1
DNA: TGCGCCAGCAGTCTGAAAGCCCCCAGGGACACTGAAGCTTTCTTT
CDR3: CASSLKAPRDTEAFF

size: -
V: TRBV28
D: -
J: TRBJ2-5
DNA: TGTGCCAGCAGTTTCGGAGGGGAGGGGGACAATGAGCAGTACTTC
CDR3: CASSFGGEGDNEQYF

size: few
V: TRBV20-1
D: TRBD1
J: TRBJ1-2
DNA: TGCAGAGGGACAGGGGAAGGCTACACCTTC
CDR3: CRGTGEGYTF

size: -
V: TRBV10-3
D: -
J: TRBJ2-1
DNA: TGTGCCATCAGTGCCCTCTCTAGCGCCGCGGGCTATGAGCAGTTCTTC
CDR3: CAISALSSAAGYEQFF

size: few
V: TRBV7-9
D: TRBD2
J: TRBJ2-3
DNA: TGTGCCAGCAGCGAAAAGCGGGAGGGCCATGGAGATACGCAGTATTTT
CDR3: CASSEKREGHGDTQYF

size: few
V: TRBV2
D: TRBD1
J: TRBJ1-1
DNA: TGTGCCACCTGTGGGCAGGGGGAAACTGAAGCTTTCTTT
CDR3: CATCGQGETEAFF

size: -
V: TRBV20-1
D: TRBD2
J: TRBJ2-5
DNA: TGCAGTGCTCCCCTACTAGCGGCGGAGCAGTACTTC
CDR3: CSAPLLAAEQYF

size: -
V: TRBV2
D: -
J: TRBJ2-2
DNA: TGTGCCAGCAGTGAATGGGGTGTAGTCGACACCGGGGAGCTGTTTTTT
CDR3: CASSEWGVVDTGELFF

size: -
V: TRBV18
D: TRBD2
J: TRBJ2-3
DNA: TGTGCCAGCTCACTCAGGCCAGCGGGGGGCCTAACGCAGTATTTT
CDR3: CASSLRPAGGLTQYF

size: few
V: TRBV20-1
D: TRBD2
J: TRBJ2-3
DNA: TGCAGTGCTTTCCCCTTTCGGGGGGGGATTAGAGATACGCAGTATTTT
CDR3: CSAFPFRGGIRDTQYF

size: -
V: TRBV20-1
D: TRBD2
J: TRBJ2-7
DNA: TGCAGTGCTAGTAGGGGCACCGGGGGGGAGTACTTC
CDR3: CSASRGTGGEYF

size: few
V: TRBV7-9
D: -
J: TRBJ2-3
DNA: TGTGCCAGCAGCCTCGGTTACAGCGCGGATACGCAGTATTTT
CDR3: CASSLGYSADTQYF

size: many
V: TRBV12-3/TRBV12-4
D: -
J: TRBJ2-7
DNA: TGTGCCAGCAGTGACCCCTACTACGAGCAGTACTTC
CDR3: CASSDPYYEQYF

size: many
V: TRBV29-1
D: -
J: TRBJ2-3
DNA: TGCAGCGTTGAATCGGCCCGGCTCACAGATACGCAGTATTTT
CDR3: CSVESARLTDTQYF

size: few
V: TRBV5-1
D: -
J: TRBJ1-2
DNA: TGCGCCAGCAGCGTGGGGCGCGAAAGCTATGGCTACACCTTC
CDR3: CASSVGRESYGYTF

size: -
V: TRBV6-6
D: TRBD2
J: TRBJ2-1
DNA: TGTGCCAGCAGTTACCCCACTAGCGGGGGTTACAATGAGCAGTTCTTC
CDR3: CASSYPTSGGYNEQFF

size: -
V: TRBV20-1
D: TRBD2
J: TRBJ2-7
DNA: TGCAGTGCTAAATCTGCGGGGGGGCTACACTACGAGCAGTACTTC
CDR3: CSAKSAGGLHYEQYF

size: -
V: TRBV11-3
D: TRBD2
J: TRBJ2-7
DNA: TGTGCCAGCAGCTTAGTGGTTAGCGGGGGGATCTATGAGCAGTACTTC
CDR3: CASSLVVSGGIYEQYF

size: -
V: TRBV7-2
D: TRBD2
J: TRBJ2-3
DNA: TGTGCCAGCAGTCCAGGACTAGCTGCAGATACGCAGGATTTT
CDR3: CASSPGLAADTQDF

size: many
V: TRBV20-1
D: TRBD2
J: TRBJ2-1
DNA: TGCAGTGCTACCATACTAGCGGGGGTGGTCAATGAGCAGTTCTTC
CDR3: CSATILAGVVNEQFF

size: few
V: TRBV20-1
D: -
J: TRBJ1-2
DNA: TGCAGTGCCCCCCGCGGCAGCTATGGCTACACCTTC
CDR3: CSAPRGSYGYTF

size: -
V: TRBV7-9
D: TRBD2
J: TRBJ2-1
DNA: TGTGCCGGCAGCTGGCCGGGACTAGCCTACAATGAGCAGTTCTTC
CDR3: CAGSWPGLAYNEQFF